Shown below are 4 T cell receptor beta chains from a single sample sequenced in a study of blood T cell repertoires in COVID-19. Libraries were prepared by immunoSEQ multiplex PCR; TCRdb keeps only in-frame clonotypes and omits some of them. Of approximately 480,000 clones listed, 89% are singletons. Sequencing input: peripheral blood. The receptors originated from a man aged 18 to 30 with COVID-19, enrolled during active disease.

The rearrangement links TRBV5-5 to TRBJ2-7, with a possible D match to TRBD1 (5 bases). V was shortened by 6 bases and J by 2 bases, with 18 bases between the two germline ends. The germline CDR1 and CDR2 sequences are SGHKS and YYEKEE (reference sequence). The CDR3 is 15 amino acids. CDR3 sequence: CASNTPQGVPYEQYF. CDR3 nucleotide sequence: TGTGCCAGCAACACCCCCCAGGGCGTCCCCTACGAGCAGTACTTC.

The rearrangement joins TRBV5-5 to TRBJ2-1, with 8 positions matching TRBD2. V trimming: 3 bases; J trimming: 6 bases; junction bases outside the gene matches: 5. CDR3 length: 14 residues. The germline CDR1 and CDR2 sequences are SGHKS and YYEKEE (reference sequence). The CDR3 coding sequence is TGTGCCAGCAGCTCTTTCGGGGGGGTCAATGAGCAGTTCTTC. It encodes CASSSFGGVNEQFF.

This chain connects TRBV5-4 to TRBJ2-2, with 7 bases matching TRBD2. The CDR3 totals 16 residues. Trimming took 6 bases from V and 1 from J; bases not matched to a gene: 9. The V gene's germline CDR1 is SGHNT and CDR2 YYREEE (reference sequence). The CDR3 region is CASTTPGLRNTGELFF. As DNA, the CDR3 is TGTGCCAGCACCACTCCGGGACTAAGGAACACCGGGGAGCTGTTTTTT.

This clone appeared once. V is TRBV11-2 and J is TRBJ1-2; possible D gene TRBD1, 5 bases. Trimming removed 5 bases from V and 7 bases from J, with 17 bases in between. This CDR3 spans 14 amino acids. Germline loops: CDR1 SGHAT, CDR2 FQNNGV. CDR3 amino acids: CASSQPRGRSGYTF. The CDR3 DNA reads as TGTGCCAGCAGCCAACCCCGGGGGAGGAGTGGCTACACCTTC.